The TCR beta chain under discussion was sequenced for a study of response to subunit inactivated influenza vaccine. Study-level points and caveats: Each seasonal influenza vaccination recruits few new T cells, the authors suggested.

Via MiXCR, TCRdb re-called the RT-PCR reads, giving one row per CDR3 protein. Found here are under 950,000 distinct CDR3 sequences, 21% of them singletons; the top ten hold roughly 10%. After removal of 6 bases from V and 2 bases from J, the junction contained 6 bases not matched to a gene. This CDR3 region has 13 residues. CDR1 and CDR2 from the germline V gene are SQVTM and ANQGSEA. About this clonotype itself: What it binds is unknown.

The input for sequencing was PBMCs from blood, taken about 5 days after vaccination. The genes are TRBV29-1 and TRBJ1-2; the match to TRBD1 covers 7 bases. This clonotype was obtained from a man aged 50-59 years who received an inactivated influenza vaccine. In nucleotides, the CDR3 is TGCAGCGTGGGGGACAGACAGAACTATGGCTACACCTTC. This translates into CSVGDRQNYGYTF.